These 32 T cell receptor beta chains were all obtained from the same sample, sequenced in a study of shared clonotypes between healthy human individuals (dated by TCRdb to 2019 to 2021). The library came from the immunoSEQ multiplex PCR assay. TCRdb took over this immuneACCESS table, retaining in-frame rearrangements with V and J assigned. Such tables are incomplete; in checked studies, under half of the missing clones stem from an unresolved V gene, and the remainder is unexplained. Here the sample has 800,000 to 950,000 clones; approximately 97% occur a single time. The ten largest clonotypes hold less than 0.25% of the sample. CD8 naive samples were obtained by positive selection for CCR7 among CD45RO-negative cells, yielding a CD45RA+CCR7+ population from which TemRA cells were excluded. The material sequenced was naive CD8+ T cells sorted from blood. The cell subset or site label, read with the paper, signifies: CD45RA+CCR7+. These receptors were obtained from a man younger than 40 in good health.

V and J are TRBV5-4 and TRBJ1-2; possibly TRBD1 for D (5 bases). The CDR3 has 13 amino acids. Between the trimmed V and J ends, which lost 4 bases and 7 bases, there was a span of 14 bases. The germline gives CDR1 SGHNT, CDR2 YYREEE (reference sequence). The CDR3, as DNA: TGTGCCAGCAGCCGGGGGGAAATTTTTGGCTACACCTTC. Protein sequence: CASSRGEIFGYTF.

The chain joins TRBV7-9 to TRBJ2-3, with D possibly being TRBD2 (5 bases). Germline assignment: CDR1 SEHNR and CDR2 FQNEAQ (reference sequence). Trimming shortened V by 4 bases and J by 2 bases, and 16 bases separated the two germline ends. This CDR3 contains 16 residues. This CDR3 reads CASSYLAQATTDTQYF. The CDR3 bases are TGTGCCAGCAGCTACCTAGCCCAGGCCACCACAGATACGCAGTATTTT.

The genes are TRBV5-1 and TRBJ2-5; a possible D gene is TRBD1 (5 bases). The germline V gene encodes CDR1 SGHRS and CDR2 YFSETQ. The CDR3 has 14 residues. V gave up 4 bases and J gave up 3 bases, with 13 bases separating them. CDR3: CASSHKGVEETQYF. The CDR3 bases are TGCGCCAGCAGCCACAAAGGGGTGGAAGAGACCCAGTACTTC.

The V call is TRBV5-6, the J call TRBJ2-7; TRBD2 is a possible D gene (6 bases). V was trimmed by 1 base and J by 5 bases, leaving 13 bases between them. The CDR3 consists of 14 residues. From germline, CDR1 is SGHDT and CDR2 YYEEEE. In DNA, the CDR3 is TGTGCCAGCAGCTTGACGCTAGCGAACGACGAGCAGTACTTC. It specifies CASSLTLANDEQYF. Combining the CDR3 with reference TRBV5-6 and TRBJ2-7 gives the whole variable domain DAGVTQSPTHLIKTRGQQVTLRCSPKSGHDTVSWYQQALGQGPQFIFQYYEEEERQRGNFPDRFSGHQFPNYSSELNVNALLLGDSALYLCASSLTLANDEQYFGPGTRLTVT.

The rearrangement joins TRBV5-4 to TRBJ2-2; 7 nucleotides align to TRBD1. The CDR3 extends over 16 amino acids. The V gene end was trimmed by 1 base and the J gene end by 1 base; junction bases not matched to a gene: 4. In germline, CDR1 is SGHNT, CDR2 YYREEE (reference sequence). CDR3 sequence (DNA): TGTGCCAGCAGCTTGACCAGGACAGGGAACACCGGGGAGCTGTTTTTT. As protein: CASSLTRTGNTGELFF.

The rearrangement joins TRBV5-4 to TRBJ1-1, with D perhaps matching TRBD1 (6 bases). Germline CDR1 SGHNT, CDR2 YYREEE (reference sequence). Trimming removed 9 bases from V and 3 bases from J, with 18 bases in between. This CDR3 region has 14 residues. The CDR3 sequence: CATRILSGDTEAFF. In DNA form, the CDR3 reads TGTGCCACCCGAATCCTCTCAGGGGACACTGAAGCTTTCTTT.

This clone was seen a single time. The chain is built from TRBV18 and TRBJ2-5, with 7 bases matching TRBD2. CDR3 size: 13 residues. V lost 11 bases and J lost 3; bases outside the gene matches: 9. The germline V gene has CDR1 KGHSH and CDR2 LQKENI. The CDR3 sequence: CAGRAGVEETQYF. CDR3 DNA sequence: TGTGCCGGCCGGGCGGGAGTAGAAGAGACCCAGTACTTC.

The CDR3 sequence: CASSQGPLTSSHYEQYF. The CDR3 DNA follows: TGCGCCAGCAGCCAAGGCCCCTTGACATCGAGCCACTACGAGCAGTACTTC. The chain joins TRBV4-1 to TRBJ2-7; no clear D gene. CDR3 size: 17 residues. The ends were cut back, 1 base at V and 3 bases at J, with 19 bases in the middle. Per germline, CDR1 MGHRA and CDR2 YSYEKL.

The V call is TRBV10-3, the J call TRBJ2-7; 12 bases are shared with TRBD2. Germline trimming cut 6 bases from V and 2 bases from J; bases unmatched to any gene: 8. The CDR3 is made up of 16 amino acids. Germline lookup yields CDR1 ENHRY and CDR2 SYGVKD. The CDR3 spells CAISPQTSGRPYEQYF. The CDR3 DNA sequence: TGTGCCATCAGCCCACAGACTAGCGGGAGACCCTACGAGCAGTACTTC.

This sequence joins TRBV9 and TRBJ2-1; D unresolved. Trimming left V 3 bases short and J 5 bases short, with 3 bases between. This CDR3 contains 11 residues. Germline assignment: CDR1 SGDLS and CDR2 YYNGEE. CDR3 amino acids: CASSDNNEQFF. The CDR3 region has the DNA TGTGCCAGCAGCGACAACAATGAGCAGTTCTTC. Combining the CDR3 with reference TRBV9 and TRBJ2-1 gives the whole variable domain DSGVTQTPKHLITATGQRVTLRCSPRSGDLSVYWYQQSLDQGLQFLIQYYNGEERAKGNILERFSAQQFPDLHSELNLSSLELGDSALYFCASSDNNEQFFGPGTRLTVL.

The chain combines TRBV9 with TRBJ1-2, with D unresolved. Germline V lookup: CDR1 SGDLS, CDR2 YYNGEE. Trimming stripped 0 bases from V and 6 bases from J, with 12 bases between. The CDR3 covers 14 residues. CDR3 amino acids: CASSVGISLNGYTF. The CDR3 bases are TGTGCCAGCAGCGTAGGGATCAGCCTGAATGGCTACACCTTC.

Of note for this clone: The same CDR3 is also encoded by other DNA sequences in this sample. The genes are TRBV9 and TRBJ2-7; 10 bases map to TRBD2. Trimming at V came to 0 bases and at J to 3 bases, leaving 3 bases not matched to a gene. Germline CDR1 SGDLS, CDR2 YYNGEE. CDR3 length: 15 residues. CDR3 DNA: TGTGCCAGCAGCGTAGCTGGACTAGCGGACTACGAGCAGTACTTC. This codes for CASSVAGLADYEQYF. The entire variable domain, with the rest obtained from reference TRBV9 and TRBJ2-7, is as follows: DSGVTQTPKHLITATGQRVTLRCSPRSGDLSVYWYQQSLDQGLQFLIQYYNGEERAKGNILERFSAQQFPDLHSELNLSSLELGDSALYFCASSVAGLADYEQYFGPGTRLTVT.

The chain carries TRBV5-1 and TRBJ2-1; TRBD2 matches 8 bases. V lost 0 bases, J lost 5 bases, and 13 bases stayed unmatched. Germline V gene lookup returns CDR1 SGHRS and CDR2 YFSETQ. This CDR3 comprises 18 residues. The CDR3 DNA reads as TGCGCCAGCAGCTTGGGGCTAGCGGGCGCCGGGGCCCACAATGAGCAGTTCTTC. It specifies CASSLGLAGAGAHNEQFF.

The CDR3 nucleotides are TGTGCCAGCAGCTTCCAGACCCCGAACACTGAAGCTTTCTTT. This sequence encodes CASSFQTPNTEAFF. This sequence joins TRBV7-2 and TRBJ1-1; D is uncertain. The germline V gene encodes CDR1 SGHTA and CDR2 FQGNSA. The CDR3 is 14 residues long. Between the trimmed V and J ends, which lost 3 bases and 1 base, there was a span of 9 bases. The full variable domain, completed using reference TRBV7-2 and TRBJ1-1, is GAGVSQSPSNKVTEKGKDVELRCDPISGHTALYWYRQSLGQGLEFLIYFQGNSAPDKSGLPSDRFSAERTGGSVSTLTIQRTQQEDSAVYLCASSFQTPNTEAFFGQGTRLTVV.

The V gene is TRBV5-1, the J gene TRBJ2-7; TRBD2 agrees at 9 bases. V lost 4 bases, J lost 1 base, and 9 bases stayed unmatched. Germline CDR1 SGHRS, CDR2 YFSETQ. The CDR3 runs to 16 residues. CDR3 DNA: TGCGCCAGCAGCATCGAAAGCGGGAGGACTTCCTACGAGCAGTACTTC. Translated: CASSIESGRTSYEQYF.

In this sample, this clone turned up once. Other DNA sequences in the sample encode the same CDR3. The chain combines TRBV7-9 with TRBJ2-7; TRBD1 might be the D (6 bases). V was cut by 5 bases and J by 4 bases, with 15 bases left in between. Looked up from germline, CDR1 is SEHNR and CDR2 is FQNEAQ (reference sequence). This CDR3 contains 14 residues. CDR3 residues: CASSPRGGSYEQYF. The CDR3 coding sequence is TGTGCCAGCAGCCCCAGGGGCGGATCATACGAGCAGTACTTC. Full variable domain (outside the CDR3, taken from reference TRBV7-9 and TRBJ2-7): DTGVSQNPRHKITKRGQNVTFRCDPISEHNRLYWYRQTLGQGPEFLTYFQNEAQLEKSRLLSDRFSAERPKGSFSTLEIQRTEQGDSAMYLCASSPRGGSYEQYFGPGTRLTVT.

V is TRBV28 and J is TRBJ1-2; weak D call: TRBD1 (5 bases). Trimming removed 5 bases at V and 0 bases at J, with 16 bases between. Germline V gene lookup returns CDR1 MDHEN and CDR2 SYDVKM. The CDR3 loop spans 16 amino acids. The CDR3 DNA follows: TGTGCCAGCAGTGGCGGGGCCCGACGGGCTAACTATGGCTACACCTTC. Translated, it gives CASSGGARRANYGYTF.

The chain carries TRBV6-5 and TRBJ2-1; 9 bases are a match to TRBD1. The germline gives CDR1 MNHEY, CDR2 SVGAGI. Trimming cost V 5 bases and J 9 bases; bases outside gene matches: 8. CDR3 length: 14 residues. This CDR3 reads CASSTLRDRAEQFF. For the CDR3, the DNA is TGTGCCAGCAGTACCCTCCGGGACAGGGCTGAGCAGTTCTTC.

CDR3 bases: TGTGCCAGCAGTGAGTTGGGACAGGGAGCCCACGAGCAGTACTTC. This sequence encodes CASSELGQGAHEQYF. V and J are TRBV2 and TRBJ2-7, with 9 bases aligning to TRBD1. The V gene end was trimmed by 3 bases and the J gene end by 5 bases; junction bases not matched to a gene: 8. The CDR3 has 15 residues. Germline CDR1 reads SNHLY; CDR2 reads FYNNEI.

CDR3 nucleotides: TGTGCCAGCAGCTTAGAGATCGTACTAGGGGAATCCTACGAGCAGTACTTC. Translating gives CASSLEIVLGESYEQYF. The rearrangement links TRBV7-2 to TRBJ2-7; D might be TRBD1 or TRBD2, each matching 5 bases. V was cut by 1 base and J by 1 base, with 17 bases left in between. There are 17 residues in the CDR3. Germline CDR1 reads SGHTA; CDR2 reads FQGNSA.

There are a few counts of this clone. This chain links TRBV10-3 with TRBJ2-5, with 14 bases that match TRBD2. V lost 5 bases and J lost 4; bases outside the gene matches: 9. Germline V CDR1 and CDR2: ENHRY, SYGVKD. The CDR3 length is 17 residues. The CDR3 loop is CAISPTSGRAFGETQYF. CDR3 DNA: TGTGCCATCAGTCCGACTAGCGGGAGGGCCTTCGGAGAGACCCAGTACTTC.

In the case of this clone: A junction boundary mismatches the germline segment, possibly from a read error. The chain links TRBV7-8 to TRBJ1-1; perhaps TRBD1 as D (6 bases). The CDR3 totals 16 residues. CDR1 and CDR2 (germline): SGHVS, FQNEAQ. The DNA for the CDR3 is TGTGCCAGCACCTTAGGAGAACAGGGCTTGAACACTGAAGCTTTCTTT. Protein: CASTLGEQGLNTEAFF.

The chain employs TRBV5-6 and TRBJ2-1, with TRBD1 matching over 9 bases. The CDR3 is 13 residues long. From germline, CDR1 is SGHDT and CDR2 YYEEEE. Here the CDR3 DNA reads TGTGCTACACAGGGGGCCCGTCCCAATGAGCAGTTCTTC. Protein product: CATQGARPNEQFF.

CDR3 loop: CASSLGIPGNTIYF. The CDR3 nucleotides are TGTGCCAGCAGCTTAGGTATCCCTGGAAACACCATATATTTT. The chain uses TRBV5-4 and TRBJ1-3, with D hard to call. The CDR3 is 14 amino acids. The germline V gene has CDR1 SGHNT and CDR2 YYREEE (reference sequence). V gave up 2 bases and J gave up 2 bases, with 8 bases separating them.

The rearrangement joins TRBV27 to TRBJ1-1, with D possibly matching TRBD1 (6 bases). Deletions cut 6 bases from V and 3 bases from J, with 14 bases between. The CDR3 covers 14 residues. Germline V lookup: CDR1 MNHEY, CDR2 SMNVEV (reference sequence). In nucleotides, the CDR3 is TGTGCCAGCAGGGCTCAGGGGCCGGACACTGAAGCTTTCTTT. This gives the protein CASRAQGPDTEAFF.

Details on this clone: At the DNA level, this CDR3 is encoded by other sequences in the same sample as well. The V gene is TRBV11-2, the J gene TRBJ2-7; 7 bases match TRBD1. Per germline, CDR1 SGHAT and CDR2 FQNNGV. This CDR3 spans 13 amino acids. J was trimmed by 4 bases and V by 1 base; bases with no gene match: 1. This CDR3 reads CASSLGTGYEQYF. Here the CDR3 DNA reads TGTGCCAGCAGCTTAGGGACAGGTTACGAGCAGTACTTC. The full variable domain, with the rest looked up from reference TRBV11-2 and TRBJ2-7, is EAGVAQSPRYKIIEKRQSVAFWCNPISGHATLYWYQQILGQGPKLLIQFQNNGVVDDSQLPKDRFSAERLKGVDSTLKIQPAKLEDSAVYLCASSLGTGYEQYFGPGTRLTVT.

The rearrangement joins TRBV29-1 to TRBJ2-3; maybe TRBD2 (6 bases). The ends were cut back, 2 bases at V and 3 bases at J, with 9 bases in the middle. Germline V CDR1 and CDR2: SQVTM, ANQGSEA. CDR3 length: 13 amino acids. The CDR3 here is CSVERRDTDTQYF. In DNA, the CDR3 is TGCAGCGTTGAACGGCGGGATACAGATACGCAGTATTTT.

The chain employs TRBV4-1 and TRBJ2-7; D is ambiguous. The CDR3 loop spans 12 amino acids. Germline V gives CDR1 MGHRA, CDR2 YSYEKL. V dropped 2 bases and J dropped 6 bases, with 8 bases sitting between them. DNA for the CDR3: TGCGCCAGCAGCCAATTACCGACCGAGCAGTACTTC. This encodes CASSQLPTEQYF.

CDR3 loop: CASSGSSTGSSYNEQFF. DNA of the CDR3: TGTGCCAGCAGTGGGTCCAGTACAGGGAGCTCCTACAATGAGCAGTTCTTC. The chain uses TRBV27 and TRBJ2-1; D is perhaps TRBD1 (6 bases). Trimming took 5 bases from V and 0 from J, leaving 17 bases between them. CDR1 and CDR2 (germline): MNHEY, SMNVEV (reference sequence). This CDR3 comprises 17 residues.

The V call is TRBV9, the J call TRBJ1-5; D call uncertain. The length of the CDR3 is 13 residues. Trimming took 4 bases from V and 2 from J, leaving 7 bases between them. The V gene's germline CDR1 is SGDLS and CDR2 YYNGEE. CDR3 nucleotide sequence: TGTGCCAGCAGCCCATCAGGCAATCAGCCCCAGCATTTT. Translated: CASSPSGNQPQHF.

This clone is a singleton in its sample. The rearrangement uses TRBV7-2 and TRBJ1-5, with D perhaps TRBD1 (5 bases). V was shortened by 5 bases and J by 3 bases, with 14 bases between the two germline ends. Germline CDR1 reads SGHTA; CDR2 reads FQGNSA. The CDR3 is 15 residues long. CDR3 region: CASSSALGDNQPQHF. The CDR3 nucleotides read TGTGCCAGCAGCAGCGCCCTAGGGGACAATCAGCCCCAGCATTTT.

This chain uses TRBV18 with TRBJ2-1; no reliable D call. V was cut by 0 bases and J by 0 bases, with 6 bases left in between. Germline assignment: CDR1 KGHSH and CDR2 LQKENI. The CDR3 extends over 15 amino acids. CDR3 region: CASSPPVPSYNEQFF. The CDR3 DNA sequence: TGTGCCAGCTCACCACCGGTTCCCTCCTACAATGAGCAGTTCTTC.